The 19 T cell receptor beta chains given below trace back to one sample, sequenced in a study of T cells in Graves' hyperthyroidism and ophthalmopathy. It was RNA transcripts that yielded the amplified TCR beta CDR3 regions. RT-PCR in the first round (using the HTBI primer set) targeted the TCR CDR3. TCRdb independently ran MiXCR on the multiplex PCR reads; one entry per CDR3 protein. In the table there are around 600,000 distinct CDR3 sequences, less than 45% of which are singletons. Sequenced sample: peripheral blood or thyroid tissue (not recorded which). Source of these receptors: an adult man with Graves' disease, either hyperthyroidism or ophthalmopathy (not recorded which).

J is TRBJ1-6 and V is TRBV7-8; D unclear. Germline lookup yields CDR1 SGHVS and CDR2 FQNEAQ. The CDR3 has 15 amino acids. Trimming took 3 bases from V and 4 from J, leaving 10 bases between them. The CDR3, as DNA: TGTGCCAGCAGCTTCCGTCAAGGTTATAATTCACCCCTCCACTTT. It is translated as CASSFRQGYNSPLHF.

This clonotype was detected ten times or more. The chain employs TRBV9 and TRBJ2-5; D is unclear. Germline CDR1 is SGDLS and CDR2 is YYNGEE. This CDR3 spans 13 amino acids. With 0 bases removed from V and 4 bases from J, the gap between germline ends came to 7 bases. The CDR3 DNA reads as TGTGCCAGCAGCGTAGCAGCTTTAGAGACCCAGTACTTC. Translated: CASSVAALETQYF.

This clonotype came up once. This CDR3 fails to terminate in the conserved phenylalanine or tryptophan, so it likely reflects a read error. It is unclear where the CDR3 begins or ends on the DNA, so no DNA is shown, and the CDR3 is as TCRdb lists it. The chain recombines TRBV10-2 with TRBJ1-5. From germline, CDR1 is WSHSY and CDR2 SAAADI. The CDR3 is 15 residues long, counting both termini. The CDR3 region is CATEDPPNQPQLSVL.

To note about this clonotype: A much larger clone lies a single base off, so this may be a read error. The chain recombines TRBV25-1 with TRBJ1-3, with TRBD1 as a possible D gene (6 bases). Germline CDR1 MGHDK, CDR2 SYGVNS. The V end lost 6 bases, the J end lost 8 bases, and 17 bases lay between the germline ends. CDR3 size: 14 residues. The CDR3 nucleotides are TGTGCCAGCAGCTGGAGACAGGCTGGCGACACCATATATTTT. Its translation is CASSWRQAGDTIYF.

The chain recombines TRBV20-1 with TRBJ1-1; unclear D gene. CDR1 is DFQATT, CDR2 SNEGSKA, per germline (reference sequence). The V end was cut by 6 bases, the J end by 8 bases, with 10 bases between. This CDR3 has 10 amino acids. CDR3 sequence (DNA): TGCAGTGCAGGGCCACAGGAAGCTTTCTTT. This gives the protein CSAGPQEAFF.

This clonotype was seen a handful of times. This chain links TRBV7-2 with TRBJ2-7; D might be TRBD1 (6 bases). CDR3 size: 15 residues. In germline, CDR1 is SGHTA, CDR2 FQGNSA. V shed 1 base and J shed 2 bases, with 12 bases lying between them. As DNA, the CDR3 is TGTGCCAGCAGCTTAGAGGCAGGGGTCCCCTACGAGCAGTACTTC. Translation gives CASSLEAGVPYEQYF.

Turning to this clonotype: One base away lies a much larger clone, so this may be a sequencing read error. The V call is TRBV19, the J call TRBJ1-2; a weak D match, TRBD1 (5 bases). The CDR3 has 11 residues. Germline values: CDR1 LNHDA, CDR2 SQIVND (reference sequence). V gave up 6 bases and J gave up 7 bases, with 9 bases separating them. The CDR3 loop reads CASRRRGGYTF. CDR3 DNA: TGTGCCAGTAGGAGGAGGGGTGGCTACACCTTC.

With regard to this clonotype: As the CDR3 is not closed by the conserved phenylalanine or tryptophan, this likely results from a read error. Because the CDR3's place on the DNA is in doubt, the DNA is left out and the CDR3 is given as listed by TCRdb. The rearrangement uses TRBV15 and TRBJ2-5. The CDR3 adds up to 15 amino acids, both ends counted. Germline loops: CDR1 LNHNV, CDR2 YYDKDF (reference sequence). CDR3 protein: CATSRDYDYGYTFGS.

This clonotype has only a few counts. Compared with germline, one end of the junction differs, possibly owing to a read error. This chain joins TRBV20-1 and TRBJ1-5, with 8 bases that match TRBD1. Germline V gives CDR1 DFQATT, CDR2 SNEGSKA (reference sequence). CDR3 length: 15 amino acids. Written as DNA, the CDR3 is TGCAGTGCCAGAGCCGGGACAGGTAGCAATCAGCCCCAGCATTTT. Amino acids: CSARAGTGSNQPQHF.

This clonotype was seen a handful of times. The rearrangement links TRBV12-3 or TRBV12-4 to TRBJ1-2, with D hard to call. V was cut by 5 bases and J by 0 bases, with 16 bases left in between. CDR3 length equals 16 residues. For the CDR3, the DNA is TGTGCCAGCAGTGACTCGAGACGTGTGTCTAACTATGGCTACACCTTC. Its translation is CASSDSRRVSNYGYTF.

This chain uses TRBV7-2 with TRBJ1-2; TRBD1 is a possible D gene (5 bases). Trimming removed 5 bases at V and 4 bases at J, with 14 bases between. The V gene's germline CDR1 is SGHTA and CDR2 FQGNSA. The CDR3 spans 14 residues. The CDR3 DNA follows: TGTGCCAGCAGCATCCAGGGAGCGGCCTATGGCTACACCTTC. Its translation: CASSIQGAAYGYTF.

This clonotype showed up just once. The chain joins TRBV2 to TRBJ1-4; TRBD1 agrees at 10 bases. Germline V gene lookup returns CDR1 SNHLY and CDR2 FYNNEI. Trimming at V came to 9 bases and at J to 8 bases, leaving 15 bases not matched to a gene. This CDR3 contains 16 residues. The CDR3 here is CASRLFGTGVQEKLFF. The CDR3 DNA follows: TGTGCCAGTCGCCTCTTCGGGACAGGGGTACAGGAAAAACTGTTTTTT. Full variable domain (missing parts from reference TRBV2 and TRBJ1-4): EPEVTQTPSHQVTQMGQEVILRCVPISNHLYFYWYRQILGQKVEFLVSFYNNEISEKSEIFDDQFSVERPDGSNFTLKIRSTKLEDSAMYFCASRLFGTGVQEKLFFGSGTQLSVL.

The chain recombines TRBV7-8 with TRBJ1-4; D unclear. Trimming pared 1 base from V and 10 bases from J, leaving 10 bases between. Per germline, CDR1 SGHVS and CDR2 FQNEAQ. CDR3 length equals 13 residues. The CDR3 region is CASSLVGTGKLFF. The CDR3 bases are TGTGCCAGCAGCTTAGTGGGAACTGGAAAACTGTTTTTT.

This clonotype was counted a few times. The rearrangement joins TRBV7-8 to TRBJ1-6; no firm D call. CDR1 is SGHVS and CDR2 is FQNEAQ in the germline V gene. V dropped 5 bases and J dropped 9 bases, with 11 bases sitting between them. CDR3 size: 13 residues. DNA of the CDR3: TGTGCCAGCAGCCAAGCCTCCGCTTCACCCCTCCACTTT. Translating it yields CASSQASASPLHF. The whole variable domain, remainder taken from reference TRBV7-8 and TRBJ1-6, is GAGVSQSPRYKVAKRGQDVALRCDPISGHVSLFWYQQALGQGPEFLTYFQNEAQLDKSGLPSDRFFAERPEGSVSTLKIQRTQQEDSAVYLCASSQASASPLHFGNGTRLTVT.

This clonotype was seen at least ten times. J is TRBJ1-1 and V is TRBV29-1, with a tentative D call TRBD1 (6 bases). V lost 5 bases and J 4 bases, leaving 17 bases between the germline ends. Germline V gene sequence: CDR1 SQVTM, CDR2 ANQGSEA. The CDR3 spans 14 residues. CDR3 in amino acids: CSVRGTTTFTEAFF. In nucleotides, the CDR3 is TGCAGCGTTCGCGGGACAACGACATTCACTGAAGCTTTCTTT.

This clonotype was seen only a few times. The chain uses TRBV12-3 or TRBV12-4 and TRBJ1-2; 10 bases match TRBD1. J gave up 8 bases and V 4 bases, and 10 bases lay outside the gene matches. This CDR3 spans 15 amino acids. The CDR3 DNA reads TGTGCCAGCAGTTCCTCCGGGACAGGGGCGGAGGGCTACACCTTC. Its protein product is CASSSSGTGAEGYTF.

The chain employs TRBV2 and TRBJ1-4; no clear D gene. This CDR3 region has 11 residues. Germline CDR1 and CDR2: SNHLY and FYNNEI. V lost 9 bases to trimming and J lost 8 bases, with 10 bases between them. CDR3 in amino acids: CASCHREKLFF. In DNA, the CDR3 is TGTGCCAGTTGTCACCGGGAAAAACTGTTTTTT.

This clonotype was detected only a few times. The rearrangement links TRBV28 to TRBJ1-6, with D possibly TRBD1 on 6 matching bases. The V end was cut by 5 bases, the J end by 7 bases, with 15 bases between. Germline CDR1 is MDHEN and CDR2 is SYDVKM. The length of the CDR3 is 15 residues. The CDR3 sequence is CASSTRGQGNSPLHF. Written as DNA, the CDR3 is TGTGCCAGCAGTACCCGGGGCCAGGGGAATTCACCCCTCCACTTT.

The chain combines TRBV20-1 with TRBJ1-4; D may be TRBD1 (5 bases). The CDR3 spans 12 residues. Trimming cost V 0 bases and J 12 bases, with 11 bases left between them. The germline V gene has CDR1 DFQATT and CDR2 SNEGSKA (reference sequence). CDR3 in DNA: TGCAGTGCTAGAGATCCACAGGAGGAACTGTTTTTT. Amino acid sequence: CSARDPQEELFF.